This TCR beta chain was sequenced during a study of cytomegalovirus exposure and HLA in healthy donors. PCR amplification relied on 60 Vbeta primers (plus 13 Jbeta primers). Here immunoSEQ multiplex PCR was the method, and the copy in TCRdb shows in-frame clones only, minus some. This repertoire shows about 110,000 clones, about 60% found once; its top ten account for roughly 2.2%. This CDR3 has 12 residues. Germline lookup yields CDR1 SEHNR and CDR2 FQNEAQ (reference sequence). V was clipped by 1 base and J by 7 bases, with 4 bases between them. The genes are TRBV7-9 and TRBJ1-4, with D unclear. Sequencing used PBMCs. The TCR sequence derives from a woman aged 25 to 39 in good health and CMV-seronegative. The CDR3 is CASSLGGEKLFF. The CDR3 DNA is TGTGCCAGCAGCTTAGGAGGTGAAAAACTGTTTTTT.